These 2 T cell receptor beta chains share one sample of origin, sequenced in a study of metastatic and nonmetastatic thyroid tumors. No treatment of any kind had been given to any patient before thyroid surgery. TCRdb redid the clone calls on the PCR reads using MiXCR. The data show about 92,000 clones, about 16% seen once. Sequencing used blood. The receptors were sampled from a female donor with papillary thyroid cancer or a benign thyroid nodule (not recorded which). Some clones in this sample may be carry-over from other donors' samples.

This clone was recorded many times. The chain combines TRBV4-1 with TRBJ1-2, with D unclear. The CDR3 extends over 15 amino acids. With 0 bases removed from V and 5 bases from J, the gap between germline ends came to 13 bases. The V gene's germline CDR1 is MGHRA and CDR2 YSYEKL. The CDR3 is CASSQDPEGGYGYTF. CDR3 coding DNA: TGCGCCAGCAGCCAAGATCCAGAGGGCGGATATGGCTACACCTTC.

This clone was seen at least ten times. J is TRBJ2-1 and V is TRBV20-1; TRBD2 matches at 10 bases. Germline CDR1 and CDR2: DFQATT and SNEGSKA (reference sequence). The CDR3 runs to 15 residues. V shed 4 bases, J shed 5 bases, and the junction held 8 bases outside the gene matches. The CDR3 DNA sequence: TGCAGTGCTACCAAACTAGCGGGGATAAACAATGAGCAGTTCTTC. It is translated as CSATKLAGINNEQFF.